A selection of T cell receptor beta chains follows, all from one sample in a study of CD8 T cell repertoires and HIV-1 epitope variants. Some clones are missing from TCRdb's copy, which holds only in-frame ones; the method was immunoSEQ multiplex PCR. The sample shows more than 5,500 clones, 50% to 75% of them seen only once. These receptors' antigens are unknown. Sequenced sample: cultured CD8+ T cells derived from PBMCs. These receptors all come from a male donor with HIV. Each CDR3 is given with its conserved first and last residue. The D gene is left open where the match is weak. Size values are once, few and many counts, or a class for expanded clones, and some rows have none.

D: NA
V: TRBV9
J: TRBJ2-5
size: NA
DNA: TGTGCCAGCAGCTCCGCCGGGATAGATCAAGAGACCCAGTACTTC
CDR3: CASSSAGIDQETQYF

D: TRBD2
V: TRBV4-2
J: TRBJ2-5
size: few
DNA: TGTGCCAGCAGCCAAGATCTAGCGGGGGGGCAGGAGACCCAGTACTTC
CDR3: CASSQDLAGGQETQYF

D: NA
V: TRBV29-1
J: TRBJ1-5
size: NA
DNA: TGCAGCGTTGGGGGGGGGATCGACAGGAGCAATCAGCCCCAGCATTTT
CDR3: CSVGGGIDRSNQPQHF

D: TRBD1
V: TRBV5-1
J: TRBJ2-5
size: NA
DNA: TGCGCCAGCAGCTTGGCGGGCCACAGGGGGCAAGAGACCCAGTACTTC
CDR3: CASSLAGHRGQETQYF

D: TRBD2
V: TRBV27
J: TRBJ2-3
size: medium-sized
DNA: TGTGCCAGCAGTTCTACATCGACTAGCGGAGACACAGATACGCAGTATTTT
CDR3: CASSSTSTSGDTDTQYF

D: NA
V: TRBV9
J: TRBJ2-2
size: NA
DNA: TGTGCCAGCAGCGTAGAACCGCGCTACACCGGGGAGCTGTTTTTT
CDR3: CASSVEPRYTGELFF

D: NA
V: TRBV19
J: TRBJ2-1
size: NA
DNA: TGTGCCAGTAACGAGGGCTACAATGAGCAGTTCTTC
CDR3: CASNEGYNEQFF

D: NA
V: TRBV11-2
J: TRBJ1-4
size: NA
DNA: TGTGCCAGCAGCTATTGGACGGGGAATGAAAAACTGTTTTTT
CDR3: CASSYWTGNEKLFF

D: TRBD1
V: TRBV9
J: TRBJ1-4
size: NA
DNA: TGTGCCAGCAGCGCGACCGGGACAGGGAATGAAAAACTGTTTTTT
CDR3: CASSATGTGNEKLFF

D: NA
V: TRBV5-6
J: TRBJ2-7
size: few
DNA: TGTGCCAGCAGTCCGACCGTCTCCTACGAGCAGTACTTC
CDR3: CASSPTVSYEQYF

D: NA
V: TRBV6-6
J: TRBJ1-1
size: few
DNA: TGTGCCAGCAGGGAAAATGGGAACACTGAAGCTTTCTTT
CDR3: CASRENGNTEAFF

D: NA
V: TRBV7-3
J: TRBJ2-2
size: NA
DNA: TGTGCCAGCAGCTTAGCGGTAGGGGACACCGGGGAGCTGTTTTTT
CDR3: CASSLAVGDTGELFF

D: TRBD2
V: TRBV10-3
J: TRBJ2-2
size: NA
DNA: TGTGCCATCAGTGAGTTACTAGCGGGCACCGGGGAGCTGTTTTTT
CDR3: CAISELLAGTGELFF

D: NA
V: TRBV7-9
J: TRBJ2-1
size: NA
DNA: TGTGCCAGCAGCCACAATGAGCAGTTCTTC
CDR3: CASSHNEQFF

D: TRBD2
V: TRBV4-3
J: TRBJ2-1
size: few
DNA: TGCGCCAGCAGCGCCTACTCGGGGGGGCCCGACAATGAGCAGTTCTTC
CDR3: CASSAYSGGPDNEQFF

D: NA
V: TRBV5-4
J: TRBJ2-3
size: NA
DNA: TGTGCCAGCAGCGTACAGATAAGCACAGATACGCAGTATTTT
CDR3: CASSVQISTDTQYF

D: TRBD1
V: TRBV27
J: TRBJ2-7
size: NA
DNA: TGTGCCAGCAGACAGGGGGCTTCCTCCTACGAGCAGTACTTC
CDR3: CASRQGASSYEQYF

D: TRBD1
V: TRBV28
J: TRBJ2-1
size: NA
DNA: TGTGCCAGCAGTTCCTCCGGGACAGGGTCTACCAGTGAGCAGTTCTTC
CDR3: CASSSSGTGSTSEQFF

D: TRBD2
V: TRBV2
J: TRBJ2-1
size: NA
DNA: TGTGCCAGCCACCCGAGGACTAGCGTCAGCAATGAGCAGTTCTTC
CDR3: CASHPRTSVSNEQFF

D: NA
V: TRBV7-9
J: TRBJ1-6
size: NA
DNA: TGTGCCAGCAGCCCCCGGCAGGGTAATTCACCCCTCCACTTT
CDR3: CASSPRQGNSPLHF

D: NA
V: TRBV5-1
J: TRBJ2-7
size: NA
DNA: TGCGCCAGCAGCTGGGGGTCCTACGAGCAGTACTTC
CDR3: CASSWGSYEQYF

D: NA
V: TRBV10-3
J: TRBJ1-6
size: NA
DNA: TGTGCCATCAGTGAGTCTGGAGGGAAGGGAGATTCACCCCTCCACTTT
CDR3: CAISESGGKGDSPLHF

D: TRBD1
V: TRBV4-3
J: TRBJ2-7
size: NA
DNA: TGCGCCAGCAGCCACGGCGGGACAGGGGAGACCTACGAGCAGTACTTC
CDR3: CASSHGGTGETYEQYF

D: NA
V: TRBV25-1
J: TRBJ2-1
size: NA
DNA: TGTGCCAGCAGTGTGCGCGGAGAGCAGTTCTTC
CDR3: CASSVRGEQFF

D: TRBD1
V: TRBV27
J: TRBJ2-7
size: few
DNA: TGTGCCAGCAGTTTGAGACAGGGCCAGCCCTACGAGCAGTACTTC
CDR3: CASSLRQGQPYEQYF

D: NA
V: TRBV9
J: TRBJ2-3
size: NA
DNA: TGTGCCAGCAGCCCCGGGGGTACGCAGTATTTT
CDR3: CASSPGGTQYF

D: NA
V: TRBV6-5
J: TRBJ1-2
size: few
DNA: TGTGCCAGCAGTTTACACGATCGGGATGGCTACACCTTC
CDR3: CASSLHDRDGYTF

D: TRBD1
V: TRBV25-1
J: TRBJ1-1
size: NA
DNA: TGTGCTACAGGGGCGGGTGGCACTGAAGCTTTCTTT
CDR3: CATGAGGTEAFF